This T cell receptor beta chain was captured in a study of early T cells in non-severe SARS-CoV-2 infection (dated by TCRdb to the early 2020s). With respect to the entire study: Because TCR sequencing relied on bulk RNA taken from unsorted whole blood, pairing of alpha and beta chains was not possible.

CDR1 is given as SGDLS and CDR2 as YYNGEE, both from the germline V gene. V ends up 0 bases short and J 5 bases short, with an unmatched junction base count of 2. The cysteine opens and the phenylalanine closes a CDR3 of 15 amino acids. The retained sequence is limited to the CDR3, 45 bases, with the frame set at the first base. Paper-wide results and their limitations: VDJdb matching was skewed toward anti-spike CD8 responses, so virus-specific expansions were likely underestimated and private and CD4 specificities were missed.

This clonotype was recorded at least ten times. This receptor's antigen is unknown. One base away there is no much larger clone; base qualities are not given. Library construction relied on 5' RACE. Sequencing used a NextSeq 500. In the TCR library protocol, unique molecular identifiers were attached to individual cDNA molecules to correct for PCR bias and sequencing error. Sequencing covered both TCR alpha and beta chains, and within each sample the abundances of alpha and beta sequences were tightly co-correlated. The original pipeline was this. Decombinator V4 was used to perform V gene, J gene and CDR3 annotation of TCR sequences. TCRs were defined as expanded if a significant change between any two time points was detected under a Poisson model with p below 0.0001. Abundances of TCRs were expressed as counts per million after normalisation to the total number of TCRs sequenced in each sample. MAIT TCRs were defined by TRAV1-2 paired with TRAJ12, TRAJ20 or TRAJ33, and iNKT TCRs by TRAV10 paired with TRAJ18. VDJdb, accessed 1 November 2021, was searched for CMV, EBV and SARS-CoV-2 annotated TCRs, with TCRs annotated for multiple antigens excluded. TCRdb reprocessing: public reads trimmed at Q25 with fastp, clones called with MiXCR, in-frame beta chains kept. Every entry covers one CDR3 protein and lists the most common genes and DNA from its rows. The V and J calls shown here were made by TCRdb, not taken from the authors' results. In all, the sample holds tens of thousands of distinct CDR3 sequences, and around a tenth of those were seen once. The top ten hold approximately 4.2% of the sample.

The study was a case-control design nested within a healthcare worker cohort in London, UK, with weekly nasopharyngeal swab PCR tests and blood sampling. Healthcare workers were recruited between 23 and 31 March 2020, during the week of the UK lockdown, and were followed weekly for up to roughly 15 weeks. This sequence was found in an adult who was a healthcare worker with PCR-confirmed SARS-CoV-2 infection or an uninfected control (not recorded which). The sequencing input was whole blood. The sequence links TRBV9 to TRBJ2-1, with 10 junctional bases fitting TRBD2. The CDR3 region has the sequence CASSVGTSGNNEQFF. The sequenced DNA is TGTGCCAGCAGCGTAGGGACTAGCGGTAACAATGAGCAGTTCTTC.